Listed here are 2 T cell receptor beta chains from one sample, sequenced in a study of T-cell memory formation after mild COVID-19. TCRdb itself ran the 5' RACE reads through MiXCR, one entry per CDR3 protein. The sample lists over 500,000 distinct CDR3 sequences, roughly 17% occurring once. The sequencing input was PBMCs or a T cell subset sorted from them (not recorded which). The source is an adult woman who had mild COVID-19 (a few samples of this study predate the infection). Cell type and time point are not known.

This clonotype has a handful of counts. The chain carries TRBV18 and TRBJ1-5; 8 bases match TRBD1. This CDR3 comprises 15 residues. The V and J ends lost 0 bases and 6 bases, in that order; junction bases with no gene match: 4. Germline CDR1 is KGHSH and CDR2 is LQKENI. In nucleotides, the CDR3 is TGTGCCAGCTCACCACCAGGACAGGGAAGTCAGCCCCAGCATTTT. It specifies CASSPPGQGSQPQHF. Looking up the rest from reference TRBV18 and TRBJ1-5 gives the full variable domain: NAGVMQNPRHLVRRRGQEARLRCSPMKGHSHVYWYRQLPEEGLKFMVYLQKENIIDESGMPKERFSAEFPKEGPSILRIQQVVRGDSAAYFCASSPPGQGSQPQHFGDGTRLSIL.

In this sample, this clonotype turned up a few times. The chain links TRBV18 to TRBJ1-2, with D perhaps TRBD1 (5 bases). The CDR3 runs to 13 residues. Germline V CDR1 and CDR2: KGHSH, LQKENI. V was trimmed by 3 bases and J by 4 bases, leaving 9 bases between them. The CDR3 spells CASSPRGGYGYTF. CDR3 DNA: TGTGCCAGCTCACCCCGCGGGGGCTATGGCTACACCTTC.